Below, 21 T cell receptor beta chains from the same sample are listed, as sequenced in a study of CD8+CD57+ T cells in acquired aplastic anemia. The template used for profiling TCR beta VDJ and CDR3 was genomic DNA. TCRdb fed the reads into MiXCR, producing one record per CDR3 protein. The profile shows about half a million distinct CDR3 sequences, under 40% of them singletons. All sequencing subjects had displayed CD8+CD57+ cell expansion on flow cytometry. Sequenced sample: sorted CD4+, CD8+, or CD8+CD57+ T cells (not recorded which) from PBMCs. The receptors were gathered from a human donor with aplastic anemia.

In its sample, this clonotype was seen many times. The chain has TRBV29-1 and TRBJ1-2; D remains unclear. Germline CDR1 reads SQVTM; CDR2 reads ANQGSEA. CDR3 length: 13 residues. Trimming took off 0 bases at V and 8 bases at J, with 13 bases between the two ends. CDR3 sequence: CSVEDRTSKGYTF. Written as DNA, the CDR3 is TGCAGCGTTGAAGACAGGACCTCTAAAGGCTACACCTTC.

This clonotype appeared many times. At one end the junction does not follow the germline gene, possibly because of a read error. The CDR3 spells CSGVVHNEQFF. CDR3 coding DNA: TGTTCAGGGGTGGTGCACAATGAGCAGTTCTTC. The chain carries TRBV29-1 and TRBJ2-1; TRBD1 is a possible D gene (6 bases). Germline loops: CDR1 SQVTM, CDR2 ANQGSEA. There are 11 residues in the CDR3.

This chain joins TRBV28 and TRBJ1-2; 10 nucleotides line up with TRBD1. Germline V CDR1 and CDR2: MDHEN, SYDVKM. The CDR3 covers 14 residues. V was clipped by 6 bases and J by 8 bases; unmatched bases: 9. The CDR3 here is CASSRQGAAGGYTF. CDR3 coding DNA: TGTGCCAGCAGCCGACAGGGGGCGGCGGGGGGCTACACCTTC.

V gene TRBV12-3 or TRBV12-4 combines with J gene TRBJ2-7; 7 bases agree with TRBD1. Germline trimming cut 4 bases from V and 3 bases from J; bases unmatched to any gene: 9. This CDR3 has 15 residues. The CDR3 region is CASSYIPWDSYEQYF. The DNA of the CDR3 is TGTGCCAGCAGTTACATTCCTTGGGACAGCTACGAGCAGTACTTC.

This clonotype occurred a few times. This sequence joins TRBV12-3 or TRBV12-4 and TRBJ1-5; D gene unclear. The CDR3 covers 12 residues. The V end lost 2 bases, the J end lost 7 bases, and 6 bases lay between the germline ends. The CDR3 sequence is CASSLTVQPQHF. CDR3 nucleotide sequence: TGTGCCAGCAGTTTAACTGTACAGCCCCAGCATTTT.

This clonotype was seen at least ten times. The chain uses TRBV24-1 and TRBJ1-2; 9 bases match TRBD1. V lost 6 bases to trimming and J lost 10 bases; unmatched junction nucleotides: 5. Germline V CDR1 and CDR2: KGHDR, SFDVKD. CDR3 length equals 12 residues. CDR3 sequence reads: CATSPGQGSYTF. The CDR3 DNA sequence: TGTGCCACCAGTCCGGGACAGGGATCCTACACCTTC.

This clonotype has at least ten counts. The chain couples TRBV10-3 to TRBJ2-2; 8 bases are shared with TRBD2. Germline values: CDR1 ENHRY, CDR2 SYGVKD. This CDR3 has 17 residues. J gave up 0 bases and V 0 bases, and 3 bases lay outside the gene matches. CDR3 bases: TGTGCCATCAGTGAGTCGACGGGGGGGCCGAACACCGGGGAGCTGTTTTTT. Translated, it gives CAISESTGGPNTGELFF.

This clonotype was picked up many times. The chain has TRBV19 and TRBJ2-3; 10 positions agree with TRBD2. With V trimmed by 5 bases and J by 6 bases, 8 bases remained unmatched. Germline V lookup: CDR1 LNHDA, CDR2 SQIVND (reference sequence). This CDR3 comprises 15 residues. CDR3: CASSPGTSALDTQYF. CDR3 nucleotide sequence: TGTGCCAGTAGTCCCGGGACTAGCGCTCTCGATACGCAGTATTTT.

DNA of the CDR3: TGCGCCAGCAGCCAAGGCTTGGGTCCCACCTACGAGCAGTACTTC. This gives the protein CASSQGLGPTYEQYF. The chain has TRBV4-1 and TRBJ2-7; D remains ambiguous. V was trimmed by 1 base and J by 2 bases, leaving 12 bases between them. CDR3 size: 15 residues. Germline V CDR1 and CDR2: MGHRA, YSYEKL.

This clonotype was found many times. This chain uses TRBV7-8 with TRBJ1-6; D is undetermined. The CDR3 spans 15 residues. The germline V and J ends were trimmed by 0 bases and 10 bases, with 13 bases remaining between them. Germline V gene lookup returns CDR1 SGHVS and CDR2 FQNEAQ. The CDR3 region is CASSLAIGTNSPLHF. CDR3 bases: TGTGCCAGCAGCTTAGCGATAGGAACCAACTCACCCCTCCACTTT.

This clonotype was detected a few times. V is TRBV5-1 and J is TRBJ2-3; 9 bases agree with TRBD1. V dropped 4 bases and J dropped 5; count of bases not matched to a gene: 11. There are 16 residues in the CDR3. The germline gives CDR1 SGHRS, CDR2 YFSETQ. CDR3 in DNA: TGCGCCAGCAGCGTCCTGGGACAGGGTAACGAAGATACGCAGTATTTT. Protein product: CASSVLGQGNEDTQYF.

In its sample, this clonotype was seen a few times. The chain has TRBV2 and TRBJ1-2; no clear D. This CDR3 region has 11 residues. Germline CDR1 and CDR2: SNHLY and FYNNEI. Deletions cut 4 bases from V and 6 bases from J, with 6 bases between. The CDR3 is CASSGSHGYTF. DNA of the CDR3: TGTGCCAGCAGTGGTAGCCATGGCTACACCTTC.

This clonotype came up many times. The chain recombines TRBV24-1 with TRBJ2-1; TRBD1 is a possible D gene (6 bases). CDR1 is KGHDR, CDR2 SFDVKD, per germline. Trimming took off 3 bases at V and 0 bases at J, with 26 bases between the two ends. The CDR3 covers 21 residues. This CDR3 is CATSDRLVGGQWMSSYNEQFF. The DNA of the CDR3 is TGTGCCACCAGTGATCGGCTAGTAGGGGGTCAGTGGATGAGCTCCTACAATGAGCAGTTCTTC.

This clonotype was seen a handful of times. The chain is built from TRBV24-1 and TRBJ1-5; 12 nucleotides agree with TRBD1. Germline CDR1 reads KGHDR; CDR2 reads SFDVKD. This CDR3 has 15 amino acids. The junction had 2 bases not matched to a gene; V was cut back by 3 bases and J by 6 bases. The CDR3 spells CATSDRGQGAQPQHF. The CDR3 region has the DNA TGTGCCACCAGTGATCGGGGACAGGGGGCTCAGCCCCAGCATTTT.

The chain joins TRBV11-1 to TRBJ1-5; D gene ambiguous. This CDR3 is built from 16 residues. From germline, CDR1 is SGHAT and CDR2 FQDESV (reference sequence). Trimming stripped 1 base from V and 0 bases from J, with 10 bases between. This CDR3 reads CASSLGGGDSNQPQHF. CDR3 nucleotides: TGTGCCAGCAGCTTAGGGGGTGGCGATAGCAATCAGCCCCAGCATTTT.

A word on this clonotype: A much larger clone differs from this one at a single base, so this may be a read error. V usage is TRBV9 and J usage is TRBJ2-7; TRBD2 might be the D (6 bases). CDR1 SGDLS and CDR2 YYNGEE come from the germline V gene. The CDR3 is made up of 15 amino acids. Trimming stripped 4 bases from V and 3 bases from J, with 17 bases between. In nucleotides, the CDR3 is TGTGCCAGCAGCCCTGGACTAACGGGCCTCTACGAGCAGTACTTC. It yields the protein CASSPGLTGLYEQYF.

The chain carries TRBV9 and TRBJ2-2; 12 nucleotides align to TRBD2. Trimming cost V 2 bases and J 6 bases; bases outside gene matches: 8. The CDR3 length is 17 residues. CDR1 and CDR2 from the germline V gene are SGDLS and YYNGEE. The CDR3 DNA sequence: TGTGCCAGCAGCGTTCGACTAGCGGGAGAAAGGGCCGGGGAGCTGTTTTTT. Translated: CASSVRLAGERAGELFF.

The chain joins TRBV5-1 to TRBJ2-7; 8 bases match TRBD1. J gave up 3 bases and V 3 bases, and 14 bases lay outside the gene matches. Germline CDR1 is SGHRS and CDR2 is YFSETQ. The CDR3 sequence is 17 residues long. The CDR3 nucleotides are TGCGCCAGCAGCTCGCAAGGGGCGCAGGGGGCTAGCTACGAGCAGTACTTC. The encoded protein is CASSSQGAQGASYEQYF.

The chain links TRBV5-6 to TRBJ1-4; 7 bases are a match to TRBD1. The CDR3 contains 12 residues. Trimming removed 4 bases from V and 14 bases from J; junction bases left unmatched: 8. CDR1 and CDR2 from the germline V gene are SGHDT and YYEEEE. This chain's CDR3 is CASSLRQGLLFF. The CDR3 nucleotides are TGTGCCAGCAGCCTCCGACAGGGCCTTCTGTTTTTT.

The chain couples TRBV9 to TRBJ2-7, with 8 bases that match TRBD1. CDR3 length: 15 amino acids. Germline CDR1 reads SGDLS; CDR2 reads YYNGEE. V lost 4 bases and J lost 1; bases outside the gene matches: 7. CDR3 residues: CASSLVGQESYEQYF. The CDR3 region has the DNA TGTGCCAGCAGCTTAGTGGGACAGGAATCCTACGAGCAGTACTTC.

The genes are TRBV24-1 and TRBJ1-2; TRBD1 aligns across 8 bases. V shed 4 bases, J shed 7 bases, and the junction held 1 base outside the gene matches. Germline V gene data show CDR1 as KGHDR and CDR2 as SFDVKD. The CDR3 contains 12 residues. In DNA, the CDR3 is TGTGCCACCAGTGACGGACAGGGTGGCTACACCTTC. This gives the protein CATSDGQGGYTF.